The subject of this entry is one TCR beta chain. The record originates from a study of shared clonotypes between healthy human individuals. Study context: The donors, two women and three men, were aged 18 to 49.

TCRdb's table, derived via immunoSEQ multiplex PCR, lists solely in-frame clones and lacks some. The sample shows around 550,000 clones, about 96% of them seen only once. J gave up 6 bases and V 2 bases, and 6 bases lay outside the gene matches. The CDR3 has 16 residues. Germline CDR1 and CDR2: WSHSY and SAAADI. Investigators divided CD4+ cells into CD45RA+ naive and CD45RA-negative memory subsets. The chain couples TRBV10-2 to TRBJ2-3; 12 bases are shared with TRBD2. The TCR was taken from a woman in her 30s in good health. The sample taken for sequencing was naive CD4+ T cells sorted from blood. Subset specified: CD45RA+ positively selected. CDR3 amino acids: CASSEQRLAGEDTQYF. The DNA of the CDR3 is TGCGCCAGCAGTGAGCAACGACTAGCGGGAGAGGATACGCAGTATTTT.